These T cell receptor beta chains were read from a single sample in a study of blood T cell repertoires in COVID-19. Here immunoSEQ multiplex PCR was the method, and the copy in TCRdb shows in-frame clones only, minus some. The table includes 90,000 or so clones, 55% to 80% detected once. Material: peripheral blood. The receptors were gathered from a woman aged 55-75 years in a cohort sampled during active or convalescent COVID-19. The CDR3 runs from the conserved cysteine through the conserved F or W. The order of the fields is clone size, V gene, D gene, J gene, CDR3 protein, CDR3 DNA. The D gene is left open where the match is weak. Expanded clones get a size class; other rows say once, few or many, or leave the size out.

abundance: -
v_gene: TRBV6-6
d_gene: TRBD1
j_gene: TRBJ2-7
CDR3aa: CASSLFRDSSYEQYF
CDR3nt: TGTGCCAGCAGCCTTTTCCGGGACAGCTCCTACGAGCAGTACTTC

abundance: -
v_gene: TRBV7-9
d_gene: TRBD1
j_gene: TRBJ2-3
CDR3aa: CASSTGTGVTDTQYF
CDR3nt: TGTGCCAGCAGCACCGGGACAGGGGTCACAGATACGCAGTATTTT

abundance: -
v_gene: TRBV30
d_gene: -
j_gene: TRBJ1-2
CDR3aa: CAWSGPGYGYTF
CDR3nt: TGTGCCTGGAGTGGCCCGGGGTATGGCTACACCTTC

abundance: -
v_gene: TRBV2
d_gene: TRBD2
j_gene: TRBJ2-3
CDR3aa: CASSELAGDLDTQYF
CDR3nt: TGTGCCAGCAGTGAACTAGCGGGGGACCTAGATACGCAGTATTTT

abundance: once
v_gene: TRBV10-2
d_gene: -
j_gene: TRBJ2-7
CDR3aa: CASSDWNRFYEQYF
CDR3nt: TGCGCCAGCAGTGATTGGAACAGGTTCTACGAGCAGTACTTC

abundance: medium-sized
v_gene: TRBV7-9
d_gene: TRBD1
j_gene: TRBJ1-4
CDR3aa: CASSPRTGAATNEKLFF
CDR3nt: TGTGCCAGCAGCCCCAGGACAGGGGCCGCAACTAATGAAAAACTGTTTTTT

abundance: once
v_gene: TRBV4-3
d_gene: -
j_gene: TRBJ1-2
CDR3aa: CASSPSIGVAHYGYTF
CDR3nt: TGCGCCAGCAGCCCCTCAATCGGGGTCGCACACTATGGCTACACCTTC

abundance: -
v_gene: TRBV5-1
d_gene: -
j_gene: TRBJ2-6
CDR3aa: CASSFFIGAVVGANVLTF
CDR3nt: TGCGCCAGCAGCTTTTTTATAGGTGCGGTCGTTGGGGCCAACGTCCTGACTTTC

abundance: -
v_gene: TRBV5-1
d_gene: -
j_gene: TRBJ1-4
CDR3aa: CASSLVGTTNEKLFF
CDR3nt: TGCGCCAGCAGCTTGGTGGGCACTACTAATGAAAAACTGTTTTTT

abundance: few
v_gene: TRBV7-2
d_gene: TRBD2
j_gene: TRBJ2-5
CDR3aa: CASRLAGGQETQYF
CDR3nt: TGTGCCAGCAGGCTAGCGGGGGGGCAAGAGACCCAGTACTTC

abundance: few
v_gene: TRBV5-1
d_gene: -
j_gene: TRBJ2-7
CDR3aa: CASSFSGAYEQYF
CDR3nt: TGCGCCAGCAGCTTCTCAGGGGCCTACGAGCAGTACTTC

abundance: -
v_gene: TRBV7-3
d_gene: -
j_gene: TRBJ2-5
CDR3aa: CASSPAGQHQETQYF
CDR3nt: TGTGCCAGCAGCCCGGCGGGACAGCACCAAGAGACCCAGTACTTC

abundance: medium-sized
v_gene: TRBV5-6
d_gene: TRBD1
j_gene: TRBJ1-1
CDR3aa: CASSTDRATEAFF
CDR3nt: TGTGCCAGCAGCACCGACAGGGCCACTGAAGCTTTCTTT

abundance: -
v_gene: TRBV27
d_gene: -
j_gene: TRBJ1-3
CDR3aa: CASSLSGPERGNTIYF
CDR3nt: TGTGCCAGCAGTTTATCTGGGCCAGAGAGAGGAAACACCATATATTTT

abundance: -
v_gene: TRBV7-3
d_gene: TRBD1
j_gene: TRBJ1-2
CDR3aa: CASNNTQGAGGYTF
CDR3nt: TGTGCCAGCAACAACACACAGGGGGCAGGAGGCTACACCTTC

abundance: -
v_gene: TRBV5-1
d_gene: -
j_gene: TRBJ1-6
CDR3aa: CASSLLHSNNSPLHF
CDR3nt: TGCGCCAGCAGCTTGCTTCACAGTAATAATTCACCCCTCCACTTT

abundance: -
v_gene: TRBV5-8
d_gene: TRBD1
j_gene: TRBJ1-1
CDR3aa: CASSWDRGHSTEAFF
CDR3nt: TGTGCCAGCAGCTGGGACAGGGGGCATAGCACTGAAGCTTTCTTT

abundance: -
v_gene: TRBV28
d_gene: -
j_gene: TRBJ1-5
CDR3aa: CASSHYASGVSNQPQHF
CDR3nt: TGTGCCAGCAGCCATTATGCGTCCGGTGTTAGCAATCAGCCCCAGCATTTT

abundance: -
v_gene: TRBV27
d_gene: TRBD1
j_gene: TRBJ1-2
CDR3aa: CASSLAQGVNYGYTF
CDR3nt: TGTGCCAGCAGTTTAGCACAGGGGGTTAACTATGGCTACACCTTC

abundance: -
v_gene: TRBV6-5
d_gene: -
j_gene: TRBJ1-1
CDR3aa: CASRGPGNSEAFF
CDR3nt: TGTGCCAGCAGAGGCCCGGGGAACTCTGAAGCTTTCTTT

abundance: -
v_gene: TRBV15
d_gene: TRBD1
j_gene: TRBJ1-4
CDR3aa: CATSRGGQPNLATNEKLFF
CDR3nt: TGTGCCACCAGCAGAGGGGGACAGCCAAATCTTGCAACTAATGAAAAACTGTTTTTT

abundance: -
v_gene: TRBV4-2
d_gene: -
j_gene: TRBJ2-2
CDR3aa: CASSQVRGRIGTGELFF
CDR3nt: TGTGCCAGCAGCCAAGTTCGGGGGAGAATTGGCACCGGGGAGCTGTTTTTT

abundance: -
v_gene: TRBV7-9
d_gene: TRBD1
j_gene: TRBJ1-3
CDR3aa: CASSIQGTVGNTIYF
CDR3nt: TGTGCCAGCAGCATACAAGGGACAGTTGGAAACACCATATATTTT

abundance: -
v_gene: TRBV4-3
d_gene: -
j_gene: TRBJ2-3
CDR3aa: CASSQVTSLSRQYF
CDR3nt: TGCGCCAGCAGCCAAGTTACTAGTTTAAGTAGACAGTATTTT

abundance: few
v_gene: TRBV25-1
d_gene: TRBD1
j_gene: TRBJ1-1
CDR3aa: CASRGSQGDNTEAFF
CDR3nt: TGTGCCAGTAGAGGCTCTCAGGGGGACAACACTGAAGCTTTCTTT

abundance: -
v_gene: TRBV27
d_gene: -
j_gene: TRBJ1-3
CDR3aa: CASRPLAGSGNTIYF
CDR3nt: TGTGCCAGCCGACCCCTGGCAGGCTCTGGAAACACCATATATTTT